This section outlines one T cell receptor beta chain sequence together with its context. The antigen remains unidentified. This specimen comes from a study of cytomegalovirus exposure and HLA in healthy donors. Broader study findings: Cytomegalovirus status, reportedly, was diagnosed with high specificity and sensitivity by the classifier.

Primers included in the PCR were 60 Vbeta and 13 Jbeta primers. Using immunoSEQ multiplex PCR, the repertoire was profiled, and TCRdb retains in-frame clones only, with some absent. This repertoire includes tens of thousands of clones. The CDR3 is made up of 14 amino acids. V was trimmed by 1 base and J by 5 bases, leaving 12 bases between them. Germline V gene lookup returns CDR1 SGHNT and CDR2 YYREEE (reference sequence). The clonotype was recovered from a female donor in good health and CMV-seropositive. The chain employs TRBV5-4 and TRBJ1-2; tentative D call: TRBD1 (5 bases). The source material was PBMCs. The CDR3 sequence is CASSLPGGGYGYTF. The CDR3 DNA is TGTGCCAGCAGCTTGCCCGGGGGAGGATATGGCTACACCTTC.